These 14 T cell receptor beta chains were all obtained from the same sample, sequenced in a study of T cells in localized non-small cell lung cancer. Data came from immunoSEQ multiplex PCR; TCRdb stores just in-frame clones and leaves some out. The sample has roughly 30,000 clones, 80% to 95% seen once. Here the sequenced sample was peripheral blood mononuclear cells, taken before any cancer treatment. The receptors come from a woman aged 40-70 years with stage III lung adenocarcinoma.

This chain uses TRBV30 with TRBJ2-7; TRBD1 matches at 9 bases. The CDR3 contains 12 residues. Germline lookup yields CDR1 GTSNPN and CDR2 SVGIG (reference sequence). Losses at the gene ends were 5 bases for V and 11 bases for J; bases not matched to a gene: 10. The CDR3 DNA sequence: TGTGCCTGGGGTCCACAGGGGGCTAAAAAGTACTTC. It is translated as CAWGPQGAKKYF. The whole variable domain, filled in from reference TRBV30 and TRBJ2-7, reads SQTIHQWPATLVQPVGSPLSLECTVEGTSNPNLYWYRQAAGRGLQLLFYSVGIGQISSEVPQNLSASRPQDRQFILSSKKLLLSDSGFYLCAWGPQGAKKYFGPGTRLTVT.

This clone showed up just once. The chain recombines TRBV9 with TRBJ2-5; the D gene could be TRBD1 or TRBD2 (6 bases each). Trimming took 2 bases from V and 5 from J, leaving 19 bases between them. This CDR3 contains 16 residues. Germline V gives CDR1 SGDLS, CDR2 YYNGEE. CDR3 in DNA: TGTGCCAGCAGCGTGGACATAGGGGGGCGTGGGGAGACCCAGTACTTC. It is translated as CASSVDIGGRGETQYF.

This chain connects TRBV7-9 to TRBJ1-3; the D gene is possibly TRBD1 (6 bases). Trimming pared 2 bases from V and 0 bases from J, leaving 11 bases between. Germline V gene lookup returns CDR1 SEHNR and CDR2 FQNEAQ (reference sequence). The CDR3 covers 16 residues. CDR3 protein: CASSLISGASGNTIYF. The CDR3 bases are TGTGCCAGCAGCTTAATATCAGGGGCCTCTGGAAACACCATATATTTT.

This clone was recorded only once. The chain recombines TRBV16 with TRBJ2-1, with 9 bases identical to TRBD2. Losses at the gene ends were 4 bases for V and 6 bases for J; bases not matched to a gene: 7. CDR3 length: 15 residues. The germline gives CDR1 KGHSY, CDR2 FQNENV. The CDR3 sequence: CASSPQGLAGNEQFF. CDR3 nucleotide sequence: TGTGCCAGCAGCCCACAGGGACTAGCCGGCAATGAGCAGTTCTTC.

V gene TRBV6-5 combines with J gene TRBJ1-2; D may be TRBD1 (5 bases). This CDR3 is built from 14 residues. Per the germline V gene, CDR1 is MNHEY and CDR2 is SVGAGI. Trimming took off 3 bases at V and 4 bases at J, with 12 bases between the two ends. CDR3 protein: CASSYEGSGYGYTF. The CDR3 DNA reads as TGTGCCAGCAGTTATGAGGGGTCGGGCTATGGCTACACCTTC.

This rearrangement joins TRBV11-1 to TRBJ1-1, with D possibly TRBD1 on 5 matching bases. Germline assignment: CDR1 SGHAT and CDR2 FQDESV (reference sequence). The CDR3 sequence is 12 residues long. V lost 3 bases and J lost 5, with 7 bases in between. This chain's CDR3 is CASSFEGTEAFF. The CDR3 DNA sequence: TGTGCCAGCAGCTTCGAGGGGACTGAAGCTTTCTTT.

This sequence joins TRBV10-1 and TRBJ1-1, with D perhaps matching TRBD1 (5 bases). Trimming pared 2 bases from V and 10 bases from J, leaving 8 bases between. Germline V lookup: CDR1 WNHNN, CDR2 SYGVQD (reference sequence). The CDR3 runs 11 residues. CDR3 in DNA: TGCGCCAGCAGTGAGGCAGGGCGAGCTTTCTTT. The encoded protein is CASSEAGRAFF.

The V gene is TRBV11-2, the J gene TRBJ2-1, with D unclear. Germline V gene data show CDR1 as SGHAT and CDR2 as FQNNGV. The CDR3 spans 14 residues. V was pared by 2 bases and J by 8 bases, with 13 bases between. Written as DNA, the CDR3 is TGTGCCAGCAGCTTAATAGTTAGGGCGGATGAGCAGTTCTTC. Its translation is CASSLIVRADEQFF. The complete variable domain, with remaining parts taken from reference TRBV11-2 and TRBJ2-1, reads EAGVAQSPRYKIIEKRQSVAFWCNPISGHATLYWYQQILGQGPKLLIQFQNNGVVDDSQLPKDRFSAERLKGVDSTLKIQPAKLEDSAVYLCASSLIVRADEQFFGPGTRLTVL.

The V gene is TRBV7-2, the J gene TRBJ2-5, with D unclear. Germline V gene lookup returns CDR1 SGHTA and CDR2 FQGNSA. The CDR3 has 14 residues. Trimming shortened V by 4 bases and J by 2 bases, and 11 bases separated the two germline ends. This chain's CDR3 is CASSSYQEQETQYF. CDR3 DNA sequence: TGTGCCAGCAGCTCCTACCAGGAGCAAGAGACCCAGTACTTC. Based on the CDR3 plus reference TRBV7-2 and TRBJ2-5, the full variable domain is GAGVSQSPSNKVTEKGKDVELRCDPISGHTALYWYRQSLGQGLEFLIYFQGNSAPDKSGLPSDRFSAERTGGSVSTLTIQRTQQEDSAVYLCASSSYQEQETQYFGPGTRLLVL.

The chain recombines TRBV7-8 with TRBJ2-2; no definite D call. V shed 5 bases and J shed 3 bases, with 13 bases lying between them. CDR1 SGHVS and CDR2 FQNEAQ come from the germline V gene. This CDR3 is built from 15 residues. The CDR3 region has the DNA TGTGCCAGCAGCCCCCAGGCGATGTACACCGGGGAGCTGTTTTTT. This gives the protein CASSPQAMYTGELFF.

J is TRBJ2-1 and V is TRBV28, with 7 bases matching TRBD2. Trimming cost V 6 bases and J 5 bases; bases outside gene matches: 4. The CDR3 spans 13 residues. Germline lookup yields CDR1 MDHEN and CDR2 SYDVKM. The CDR3 spells CASRFLADNEQFF. The DNA of the CDR3 is TGTGCCAGCAGGTTTCTAGCGGACAATGAGCAGTTCTTC. The full variable domain, in which reference TRBV28 and TRBJ2-1 provide the parts outside the CDR3, is DVKVTQSSRYLVKRTGEKVFLECVQDMDHENMFWYRQDPGLGLRLIYFSYDVKMKEKGDIPEGYSVSREKKERFSLILESASTNQTSMYLCASRFLADNEQFFGPGTRLTVL.

The chain recombines TRBV10-1 with TRBJ2-2; 7 positions agree with TRBD1. V was clipped by 6 bases and J by 4 bases; unmatched bases: 2. The germline V gene encodes CDR1 WNHNN and CDR2 SYGVQD (reference sequence). This CDR3 spans 13 amino acids. CDR3 in amino acids: CASRGQATGELFF. For the CDR3, the DNA is TGCGCCAGCAGAGGACAGGCCACCGGGGAGCTGTTTTTT.

The genes are TRBV6-1 and TRBJ1-4; a possible D gene is TRBD1 (5 bases). Germline V gene data show CDR1 as MNHNS and CDR2 as SASEGT. V was pared by 2 bases and J by 7 bases, with 14 bases between. The CDR3 has 15 amino acids. CDR3 nucleotides: TGTGCCAGCAGTGAATGGGGAGGGAGGGGTGAAAAACTGTTTTTT. It translates to CASSEWGGRGEKLFF.

This chain joins TRBV7-2 and TRBJ2-7; 8 bases match TRBD2. Germline V gene sequence: CDR1 SGHTA, CDR2 FQGNSA. This CDR3 region has 16 residues. V gave up 2 bases and J gave up 4 bases; unmatched junction bases: 10. CDR3: CASSLYMTGGSYEQYF. The DNA for the CDR3 is TGTGCCAGCAGCTTATACATGACGGGGGGGTCTTACGAGCAGTACTTC.